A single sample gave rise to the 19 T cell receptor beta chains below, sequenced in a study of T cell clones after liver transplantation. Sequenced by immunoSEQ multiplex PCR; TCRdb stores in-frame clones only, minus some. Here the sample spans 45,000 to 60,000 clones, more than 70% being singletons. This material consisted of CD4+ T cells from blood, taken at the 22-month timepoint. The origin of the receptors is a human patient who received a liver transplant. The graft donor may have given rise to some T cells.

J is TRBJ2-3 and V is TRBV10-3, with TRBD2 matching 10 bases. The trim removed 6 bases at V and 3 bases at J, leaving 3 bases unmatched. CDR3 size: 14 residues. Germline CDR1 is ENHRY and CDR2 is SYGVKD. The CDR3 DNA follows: TGTGCCATCAGGCTAGCGGGGGAGACAGATACGCAGTATTTT. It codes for CAIRLAGETDTQYF.

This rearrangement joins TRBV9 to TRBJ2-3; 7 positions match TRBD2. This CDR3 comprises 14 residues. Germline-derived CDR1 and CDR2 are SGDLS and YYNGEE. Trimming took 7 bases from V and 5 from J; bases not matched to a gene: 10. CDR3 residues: CASSLGLAEDTQYF. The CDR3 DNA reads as TGTGCCAGCTCCTTAGGCCTAGCGGAAGATACGCAGTATTTT.

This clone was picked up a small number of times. CDR3 amino acids: CASMWQGRAFF. The CDR3 nucleotides read TGTGCCAGCATGTGGCAGGGCCGAGCTTTCTTT. The V and J genes are TRBV2 and TRBJ1-1; D is possibly TRBD1 (5 bases). V shed 7 bases and J shed 10 bases, with 13 bases lying between them. CDR1 SNHLY and CDR2 FYNNEI come from the germline V gene. The CDR3 has 11 amino acids.

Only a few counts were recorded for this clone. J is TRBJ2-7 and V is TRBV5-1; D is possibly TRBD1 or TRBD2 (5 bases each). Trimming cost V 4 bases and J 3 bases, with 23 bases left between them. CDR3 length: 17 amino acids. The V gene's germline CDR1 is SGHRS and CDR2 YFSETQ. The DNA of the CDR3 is TGCGCCAGCAGCGGGGGATCTCAAGCGGCCGTGGGCTACGAGCAGTACTTC. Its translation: CASSGGSQAAVGYEQYF.

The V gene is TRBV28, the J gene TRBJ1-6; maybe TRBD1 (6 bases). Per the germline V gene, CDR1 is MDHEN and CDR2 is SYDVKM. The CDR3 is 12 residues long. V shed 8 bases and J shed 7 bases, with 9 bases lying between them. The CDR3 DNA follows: TGTGCCAGCTCCCAGGGGAATTCACCCCTCCACTTT. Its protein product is CASSQGNSPLHF.

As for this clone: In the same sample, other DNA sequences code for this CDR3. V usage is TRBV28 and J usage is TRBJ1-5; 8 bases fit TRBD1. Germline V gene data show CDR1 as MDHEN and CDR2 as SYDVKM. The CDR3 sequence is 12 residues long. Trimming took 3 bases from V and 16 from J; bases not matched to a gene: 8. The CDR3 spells CASSLPGTGGHF. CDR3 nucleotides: TGTGCCAGCAGTTTGCCCGGGACAGGTGGACATTTT.

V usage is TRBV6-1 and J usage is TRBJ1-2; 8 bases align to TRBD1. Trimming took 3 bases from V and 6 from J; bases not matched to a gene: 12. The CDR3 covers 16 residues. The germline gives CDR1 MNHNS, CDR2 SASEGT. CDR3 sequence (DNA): TGTGCCAGCAGTGAGGGGGTGTACAGGGGGATGGATGGCTACACCTTC. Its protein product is CASSEGVYRGMDGYTF.

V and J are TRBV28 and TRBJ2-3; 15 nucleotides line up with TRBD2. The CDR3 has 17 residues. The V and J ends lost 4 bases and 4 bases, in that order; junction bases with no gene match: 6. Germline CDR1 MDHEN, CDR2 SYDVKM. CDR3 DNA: TGTGCCAGCAGTTCATCCGGACTAGCGGGGGGGCCAGATACGCAGTATTTT. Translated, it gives CASSSSGLAGGPDTQYF.

CDR3: CASSITGAGGELFF. The CDR3 DNA reads as TGTGCCAGTAGTATCACGGGGGCAGGTGGGGAGCTGTTTTTT. The rearrangement links TRBV19 to TRBJ2-2; D may match TRBD1 or TRBD2 (6 bases each). The CDR3 covers 14 residues. Germline V gene lookup returns CDR1 LNHDA and CDR2 SQIVND (reference sequence). V lost 3 bases and J 8 bases, leaving 13 bases between the germline ends.

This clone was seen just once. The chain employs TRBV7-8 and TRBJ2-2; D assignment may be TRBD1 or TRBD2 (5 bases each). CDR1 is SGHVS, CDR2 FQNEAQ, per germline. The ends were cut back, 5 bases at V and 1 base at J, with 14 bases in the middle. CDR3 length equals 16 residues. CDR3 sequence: CASSMGRILNTGELFF. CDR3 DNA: TGTGCCAGCAGCATGGGACGGATTCTGAACACCGGGGAGCTGTTTTTT.

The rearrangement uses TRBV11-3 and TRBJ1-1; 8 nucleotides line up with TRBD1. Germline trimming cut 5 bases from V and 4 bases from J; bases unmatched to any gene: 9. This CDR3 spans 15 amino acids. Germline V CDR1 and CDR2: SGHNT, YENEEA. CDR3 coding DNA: TGTGCCAGCAGCACCGGACAGGGCTCGGCCACTGAAGCTTTCTTT. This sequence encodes CASSTGQGSATEAFF.

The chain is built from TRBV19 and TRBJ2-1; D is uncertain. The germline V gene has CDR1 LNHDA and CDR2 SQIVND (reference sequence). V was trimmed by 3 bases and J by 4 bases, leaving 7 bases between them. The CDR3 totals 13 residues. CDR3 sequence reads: CASSIPSYNEQFF. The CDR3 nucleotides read TGTGCCAGTAGTATCCCCTCGTACAATGAGCAGTTCTTC.

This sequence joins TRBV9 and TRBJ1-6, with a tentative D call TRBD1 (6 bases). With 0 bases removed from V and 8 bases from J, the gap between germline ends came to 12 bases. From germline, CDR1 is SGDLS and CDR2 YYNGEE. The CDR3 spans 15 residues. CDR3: CASSVGADSYSPLHF. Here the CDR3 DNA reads TGTGCCAGCAGCGTAGGGGCGGACAGCTATTCACCCCTCCACTTT.

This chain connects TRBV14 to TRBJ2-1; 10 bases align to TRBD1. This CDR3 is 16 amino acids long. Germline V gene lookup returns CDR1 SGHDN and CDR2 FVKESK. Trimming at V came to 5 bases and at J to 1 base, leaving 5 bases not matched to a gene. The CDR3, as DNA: TGTGCCAGCAGCTCCCGGGACAGGGGTTCCTACAATGAGCAGTTCTTC. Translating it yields CASSSRDRGSYNEQFF.

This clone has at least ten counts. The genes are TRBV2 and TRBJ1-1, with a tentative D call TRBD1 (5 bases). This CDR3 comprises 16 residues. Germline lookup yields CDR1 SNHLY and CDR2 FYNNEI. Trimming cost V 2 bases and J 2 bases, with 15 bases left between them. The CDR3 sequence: CASSEWAGSGNTEAFF. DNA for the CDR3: TGTGCCAGCAGTGAATGGGCAGGGAGTGGAAACACTGAAGCTTTCTTT.

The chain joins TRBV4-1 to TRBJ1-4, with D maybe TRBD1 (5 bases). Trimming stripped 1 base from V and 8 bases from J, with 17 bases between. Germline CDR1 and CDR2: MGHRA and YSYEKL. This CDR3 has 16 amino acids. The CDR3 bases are TGCGCCAGCAGCCAAGGTTGGGGCAGGAGTAGGGAAAAACTGTTTTTT. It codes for CASSQGWGRSREKLFF.

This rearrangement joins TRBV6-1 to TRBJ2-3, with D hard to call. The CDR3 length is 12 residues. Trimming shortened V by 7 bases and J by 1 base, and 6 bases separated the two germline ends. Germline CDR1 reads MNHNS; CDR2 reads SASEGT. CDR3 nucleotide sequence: TGTGCCAGCACTGGTGGCACAGATACGCAGTATTTT. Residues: CASTGGTDTQYF.

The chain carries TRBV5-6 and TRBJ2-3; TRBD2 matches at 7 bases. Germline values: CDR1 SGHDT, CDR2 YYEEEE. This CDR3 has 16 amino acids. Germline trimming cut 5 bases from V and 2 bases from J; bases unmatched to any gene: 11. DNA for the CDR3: TGTGCCAGCAGGTCCCCTAGCGGAAGGGTCACAGATACGCAGTATTTT. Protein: CASRSPSGRVTDTQYF.

CDR3 loop: CASSLMSGGFDEQFF. The DNA for the CDR3 is TGTGCCAGCAGTCTTATGAGCGGGGGTTTCGATGAGCAGTTCTTC. The rearrangement uses TRBV2 and TRBJ2-1, with TRBD2 matching over 8 bases. V dropped 5 bases and J dropped 8; count of bases not matched to a gene: 11. This CDR3 region has 15 residues. CDR1 is SNHLY and CDR2 is FYNNEI in the germline V gene.